The 3 T cell receptor beta chains in this list originate from one sample, sequenced in a study of blood T cell repertoires in COVID-19. This table comes from immunoSEQ multiplex PCR, and its TCRdb copy is limited to in-frame clones, with some not included. The profile covers roughly 120,000 clones, with less than 85% appearing a single time and 2% to 2.5% taken by the ten largest. Sequencing was performed on peripheral blood. Every receptor here comes from a young man with acute or convalescent COVID-19.

This clone was found once. This chain links TRBV7-9 with TRBJ2-5; 7 positions match TRBD2. Germline V lookup: CDR1 SEHNR, CDR2 FQNEAQ (reference sequence). V trimming: 2 bases; J trimming: 2 bases; junction bases outside the gene matches: 11. The CDR3 totals 17 residues. The CDR3: CASSLPVRLAEQETQYF. The CDR3 DNA sequence: TGTGCCAGCAGCTTACCAGTACGTCTAGCGGAACAAGAGACCCAGTACTTC.

This clone was counted between two and nine times. J is TRBJ2-5 and V is TRBV2; no clear D gene. The CDR3 extends over 12 amino acids. CDR1 and CDR2 (germline): SNHLY, FYNNEI. The germline V and J ends were trimmed by 8 bases and 5 bases, with 12 bases remaining between them. The CDR3: CASRFFGETQYF. In DNA form, the CDR3 reads TGTGCCAGCCGTTTTTTCGGTGAGACCCAGTACTTC.

The rearrangement uses TRBV27 and TRBJ2-7, with D possibly TRBD2 on 5 matching bases. This CDR3 is 15 amino acids long. Germline loops: CDR1 MNHEY, CDR2 SMNVEV (reference sequence). The germline V and J ends were trimmed by 5 bases and 4 bases, with 18 bases remaining between them. CDR3 coding DNA: TGTGCCAGCAGTACCGACCGGGAATATCTTTACGAGCAGTACTTC. Amino acids: CASSTDREYLYEQYF.